This T cell receptor beta chain was recovered during a study of cytotoxic CD8 clonotypes in ibrutinib-treated CLL. Background on the study: Following treatment for a median about 12 months, range 6 to 36, response samples were then taken.

A word on this clone: Its specificity is unknown.

The protocol was immunoSEQ multiplex PCR, while the TCRdb copy is restricted to in-frame clones and leaves out a portion. The table records 130,000 to 150,000 clones, around 90% of them present only once. General study results and limits: Patients showed higher baseline clonality than age-matched healthy donors, and it tracked circulating CD8+ T-cell counts.

V was clipped by 4 bases and J by 8 bases; unmatched bases: 9. This CDR3 has 15 residues. The germline CDR1 and CDR2 sequences are SGHRS and YFSETQ. The chain links TRBV5-1 to TRBJ1-4; 9 bases are shared with TRBD1. Here the sequenced sample was PBMCs, taken after 12 months of ibrutinib treatment. The origin of this receptor is a human donor with chronic lymphocytic leukemia. CDR3: CASSAGQGGEEKLFF. CDR3 nucleotides: TGCGCCAGCAGCGCGGGACAGGGAGGTGAGGAAAAACTGTTTTTT.